A single sample is the source of the 32 T cell receptor beta chains below, sequenced in a study of shared clonotypes between healthy human individuals. This table comes from immunoSEQ multiplex PCR, and its TCRdb copy is limited to in-frame clones, with some not included. Of about 2.4 million clones in the sample, 93% were seen once. The sequenced material came from naive CD4+ T cells from PBMCs. The sample's subset: CD45RA+ positively selected. The receptors were gathered from a man between 18 and 35 years old in good health. Some clones in this sample may be carry-over from other donors' samples.

This chain connects TRBV29-1 to TRBJ2-1; no reliable D call. This CDR3 is built from 14 residues. Germline V gene lookup returns CDR1 SQVTM and CDR2 ANQGSEA. With 5 bases removed from V and 3 bases from J, the gap between germline ends came to 14 bases. CDR3 protein: CSVNQLLVYNEQFF. CDR3 nucleotide sequence: TGCAGCGTTAACCAACTACTTGTCTACAATGAGCAGTTCTTC.

The chain joins TRBV5-1 to TRBJ2-7, with TRBD1 matching 7 bases. The length of the CDR3 is 15 residues. J lost 6 bases, V lost 4 bases, and 13 bases had no gene match. Germline assignment: CDR1 SGHRS and CDR2 YFSETQ. CDR3 DNA sequence: TGCGCCAGCAGCCCCCAGGGGGTGTCTAATACCGAGCAGTACTTC. Translated: CASSPQGVSNTEQYF.

The CDR3: CASSLTSASGASTDTQYF. The CDR3 nucleotides read TGTGCCAGCAGCTTAACGTCGGCTAGCGGGGCGAGCACAGATACGCAGTATTTT. The chain couples TRBV7-3 to TRBJ2-3, with 9 nucleotides matching TRBD2. Germline CDR1 and CDR2: SGHTA and FQGTGA. This CDR3 is 18 amino acids long. Trimming cost V 0 bases and J 0 bases; bases outside gene matches: 7.

The CDR3 region has the DNA TGTGCCAGCAGCTTGACGGATTCCTACGAGCAGTACTTC. Amino acids: CASSLTDSYEQYF. The rearrangement links TRBV7-3 to TRBJ2-7, with D unclear. V was shortened by 3 bases and J by 1 base, with 7 bases between the two germline ends. The CDR3 sequence is 13 residues long. Germline CDR1 and CDR2: SGHTA and FQGTGA.

The chain links TRBV5-8 to TRBJ2-2, with TRBD2 matching over 13 bases. Trimming removed 2 bases from V and 3 bases from J; junction bases left unmatched: 1. The germline V gene has CDR1 SGHTS and CDR2 YDEGEE. The CDR3 is 16 residues long. In nucleotides, the CDR3 is TGTGCCAGCAGCTTAACTAGCGGGAGGGACACCGGGGAGCTGTTTTTT. Protein product: CASSLTSGRDTGELFF.

This clone has a single count. The chain links TRBV18 to TRBJ1-4; tentatively, D is TRBD1 (6 bases). This CDR3 is 14 amino acids long. Trimming took off 8 bases at V and 1 base at J, with 11 bases between the two ends. Germline V gene lookup returns CDR1 KGHSH and CDR2 LQKENI. In DNA form, the CDR3 reads TGTGCCAGCACGCAGGGGCAAACTAATGAAAAACTGTTTTTT. As protein: CASTQGQTNEKLFF. The full variable domain, rest sourced from reference TRBV18 and TRBJ1-4, is NAGVMQNPRHLVRRRGQEARLRCSPMKGHSHVYWYRQLPEEGLKFMVYLQKENIIDESGMPKERFSAEFPKEGPSILRIQQVVRGDSAAYFCASTQGQTNEKLFFGSGTQLSVL.

The chain recombines TRBV9 with TRBJ1-2, with no clear D. This CDR3 has 14 amino acids. With 0 bases removed from V and 8 bases from J, the gap between germline ends came to 14 bases. The germline V gene has CDR1 SGDLS and CDR2 YYNGEE. In DNA form, the CDR3 reads TGTGCCAGCAGCGTAGCTACGGAGGAGAGCGGCTACACCTTC. Protein product: CASSVATEESGYTF.

This sequence joins TRBV5-1 and TRBJ1-1; D is unresolved. The germline V gene has CDR1 SGHRS and CDR2 YFSETQ. The CDR3 runs to 11 residues. V lost 6 bases to trimming and J lost 10 bases, with 13 bases between them. This CDR3 reads CASTEAGRAFF. The CDR3 DNA follows: TGCGCCAGCACCGAGGCGGGGAGAGCTTTCTTT.

CDR3 in amino acids: CASKREGTETQYF. The CDR3 bases are TGTGCCAGCAAGCGGGAGGGAACAGAGACCCAGTACTTC. This chain joins TRBV5-4 and TRBJ2-5, with 10 positions matching TRBD2. Germline V CDR1 and CDR2: SGHNT, YYREEE (reference sequence). V gave up 6 bases and J gave up 4 bases; unmatched junction bases: 3. The CDR3 consists of 13 residues.

J is TRBJ2-1 and V is TRBV5-1; 10 nucleotides align to TRBD2. V shed 0 bases, J shed 4 bases, and the junction held 7 bases outside the gene matches. Germline V lookup: CDR1 SGHRS, CDR2 YFSETQ. The CDR3 runs to 17 residues. The CDR3 coding sequence is TGCGCCAGCAGCTTGGGCGGACTAGCGGACGTATACAATGAGCAGTTCTTC. As protein: CASSLGGLADVYNEQFF.

J is TRBJ2-1 and V is TRBV4-3; D uncertain. The V gene lost 0 bases and the J gene lost 2 bases, with 11 bases spanning the gap. The CDR3 runs to 16 residues. The germline gives CDR1 LGHNA, CDR2 YSLEER. The DNA of the CDR3 is TGCGCCAGCAGCCAAGATTGGGGAACCACCTACAATGAGCAGTTCTTC. This translates into CASSQDWGTTYNEQFF.

The rearrangement uses TRBV15 and TRBJ1-1, with D possibly matching TRBD1 (5 bases). The germline V gene has CDR1 LNHNV and CDR2 YYDKDF (reference sequence). CDR3 length equals 14 residues. V was pared by 3 bases and J by 11 bases, with 19 bases between. The CDR3 spells CATSSSRGGWGAFF. The CDR3 region has the DNA TGTGCCACCAGCAGCTCTCGCGGTGGCTGGGGCGCTTTCTTT.

V is TRBV29-1 and J is TRBJ2-5; no definite D call. V was clipped by 7 bases and J by 1 base, with 16 bases between them. The CDR3 has 14 amino acids. The germline CDR1 and CDR2 sequences are SQVTM and ANQGSEA. The DNA for the CDR3 is TGCAGCGCCACTTCGGACGGAGCCCAAGAGACCCAGTACTTC. Translation: CSATSDGAQETQYF. Variable domain in full (rest from reference TRBV29-1 and TRBJ2-5): SAVISQKPSRDICQRGTSLTIQCQVDSQVTMMFWYRQQPGQSLTLIATANQGSEATYESGFVIDKFPISRPNLTFSTLTVSNMSPEDSSIYLCSATSDGAQETQYFGPGTRLLVL.

The chain uses TRBV7-8 and TRBJ1-4, with 8 bases identical to TRBD1. This CDR3 is 15 amino acids long. Germline trimming cut 5 bases from V and 10 bases from J; bases unmatched to any gene: 12. CDR1 is SGHVS and CDR2 is FQNEAQ in the germline V gene. The CDR3 protein is CASSGQGAVYGKLFF. The CDR3 bases are TGTGCCAGCAGCGGCCAGGGGGCGGTTTATGGAAAACTGTTTTTT. Complete variable domain (other parts from reference TRBV7-8 and TRBJ1-4): GAGVSQSPRYKVAKRGQDVALRCDPISGHVSLFWYQQALGQGPEFLTYFQNEAQLDKSGLPSDRFFAERPEGSVSTLKIQRTQQEDSAVYLCASSGQGAVYGKLFFGSGTQLSVL.

This chain joins TRBV28 and TRBJ2-6, with D tentatively TRBD1 (5 bases). V dropped 3 bases and J dropped 12 bases, with 9 bases sitting between them. Germline values: CDR1 MDHEN, CDR2 SYDVKM. The CDR3 has 12 residues. CDR3 nucleotides: TGTGCCAGCAGTTTGGGGCAGGGCGTCCTGACTTTC. Translation: CASSLGQGVLTF.

The chain employs TRBV4-3 and TRBJ2-2; D is unclear. Looked up from germline, CDR1 is LGHNA and CDR2 is YSLEER. The CDR3 consists of 14 residues. Trimming pared 6 bases from V and 4 bases from J, leaving 12 bases between. This CDR3 is CASRAEAVTGELFF. Written as DNA, the CDR3 is TGCGCCAGCAGGGCAGAGGCTGTCACCGGGGAGCTGTTTTTT.

This chain joins TRBV28 and TRBJ2-3, with D possibly matching TRBD1 (5 bases). Deletions cut 7 bases from V and 6 bases from J, with 20 bases between. The CDR3 sequence is 15 residues long. Germline lookup yields CDR1 MDHEN and CDR2 SYDVKM. The CDR3 DNA sequence: TGTGCCAGCAAGGAGCAGGGAACTCTTCTGGATACGCAGTATTTT. Its translation: CASKEQGTLLDTQYF.

The chain uses TRBV14 and TRBJ2-7; TRBD2 is a possible D gene (6 bases). CDR3 size: 12 residues. The V end lost 5 bases, the J end lost 10 bases, and 15 bases lay between the germline ends. Per germline, CDR1 SGHDN and CDR2 FVKESK. CDR3 protein: CASSRTTVAQYF. The CDR3 DNA follows: TGTGCCAGCAGCAGGACTACGGTAGCTCAGTACTTC.

The chain combines TRBV2 with TRBJ2-5; no reliable D call. Germline CDR1 and CDR2: SNHLY and FYNNEI. This CDR3 contains 13 residues. Trimming left V 5 bases short and J 4 bases short, with 11 bases between. The CDR3: CASSWPLAETQYF. The CDR3 region has the DNA TGTGCCAGCAGTTGGCCTCTGGCAGAGACCCAGTACTTC.

This clone was seen just once. CDR3 coding DNA: TGTGCCAGCGGAAAGTTAGGGGGTATCTACGAGCAGTACTTC. This gives the protein CASGKLGGIYEQYF. V is TRBV2 and J is TRBJ2-7; tentatively, D is TRBD1 (6 bases). V was cut by 8 bases and J by 3 bases, with 17 bases left in between. CDR3 size: 14 residues. Germline V gene data show CDR1 as SNHLY and CDR2 as FYNNEI.

The V call is TRBV6-5, the J call TRBJ1-5; D gene ambiguous. V was cut by 2 bases and J by 0 bases, with 11 bases left in between. This CDR3 region has 16 residues. Germline CDR1 MNHEY, CDR2 SVGAGI. CDR3 protein: CASSYPVRYSNQPQHF. The CDR3 DNA follows: TGTGCCAGCAGTTACCCTGTGCGGTATAGCAATCAGCCCCAGCATTTT.

This clone was found once. The rearrangement links TRBV28 to TRBJ2-1; tentatively, D is TRBD2 (6 bases). This CDR3 contains 15 residues. Germline CDR1 reads MDHEN; CDR2 reads SYDVKM. Trimming took 7 bases from V and 7 from J, leaving 20 bases between them. The chain's CDR3 is CASTLGGRRVNEQFF. In nucleotides, the CDR3 is TGTGCCAGCACCCTAGGTGGTAGGAGGGTGAATGAGCAGTTCTTC.

Notes on this clone: The same CDR3 is also encoded by other DNA sequences in this sample. The V gene is TRBV11-2, the J gene TRBJ1-1, with a possible D match to TRBD1 (6 bases). The CDR3 is 13 amino acids. The ends were cut back, 3 bases at V and 2 bases at J, with 7 bases in the middle. CDR1 is SGHAT, CDR2 FQNNGV, per germline. DNA of the CDR3: TGTGCCAGCAGCTTCGGGGGCAACACTGAAGCTTTCTTT. As protein: CASSFGGNTEAFF. Drawing the rest from reference TRBV11-2 and TRBJ1-1, the complete variable domain is EAGVAQSPRYKIIEKRQSVAFWCNPISGHATLYWYQQILGQGPKLLIQFQNNGVVDDSQLPKDRFSAERLKGVDSTLKIQPAKLEDSAVYLCASSFGGNTEAFFGQGTRLTVV.

The chain combines TRBV4-3 with TRBJ1-2; D is unclear. Between the trimmed V and J ends, which lost 0 bases and 4 bases, there was a span of 9 bases. Germline lookup yields CDR1 LGHNA and CDR2 YSLEER. This CDR3 contains 14 residues. This chain's CDR3 is CASSQDSFIYGYTF. The CDR3 nucleotides read TGCGCCAGCAGCCAAGATTCCTTTATCTATGGCTACACCTTC.

CDR3 in DNA: TGTGCCAGCAGCCGTTTTAATGAAAAACTGTTTTTT. This encodes CASSRFNEKLFF. V is TRBV28 and J is TRBJ1-4; no firm D call. The CDR3 length is 12 residues. Germline-derived CDR1 and CDR2 are MDHEN and SYDVKM. Trimming left V 6 bases short and J 4 bases short, with 6 bases between.

V is TRBV6-6 and J is TRBJ2-2; TRBD1 matches at 10 bases. CDR3 size: 16 residues. V lost 6 bases, J lost 6 bases, and 10 bases stayed unmatched. Germline V gene lookup returns CDR1 MNHNY and CDR2 SVGAGI (reference sequence). CDR3 DNA sequence: TGTGCCAGCAGCCCGGGGACAGGGGTAGAGTCCGGGGAGCTGTTTTTT. Encoded protein: CASSPGTGVESGELFF.

This chain joins TRBV6-1 and TRBJ2-5, with TRBD1 matching 8 bases. V was pared by 4 bases and J by 1 base, with 8 bases of the junction left unmatched. Germline V gene data show CDR1 as MNHNS and CDR2 as SASEGT. CDR3 length: 16 amino acids. DNA for the CDR3: TGTGCCAGCAGTGTCCGGACAGGGAAGATCCAAGAGACCCAGTACTTC. It encodes CASSVRTGKIQETQYF.

The chain recombines TRBV5-1 with TRBJ2-7; 8 bases match TRBD2. In germline, CDR1 is SGHRS, CDR2 YFSETQ. This CDR3 has 15 residues. V was clipped by 4 bases and J by 6 bases; unmatched bases: 12. The CDR3 DNA reads TGCGCCAGCAGCGCGGCGGGCGGGGGGCCTCCCGAGCAGTACTTC. It specifies CASSAAGGGPPEQYF.

The rearrangement uses TRBV28 and TRBJ1-1; 7 bases match TRBD1. Per germline, CDR1 MDHEN and CDR2 SYDVKM. V lost 4 bases, J lost 3 bases, and 8 bases stayed unmatched. This CDR3 has 15 residues. The CDR3 region has the DNA TGTGCCAGCAGTTCTTCCGGGACAGCCGACACTGAAGCTTTCTTT. It is translated as CASSSSGTADTEAFF.

CDR3 coding DNA: TGTGCCAGCACCTCACCCCCCTCTGGGTATGGCTACACCTTC. It codes for CASTSPPSGYGYTF. J is TRBJ1-2 and V is TRBV5-6; D remains unclear. Per the germline V gene, CDR1 is SGHDT and CDR2 is YYEEEE. The CDR3 loop spans 14 amino acids. The V end lost 6 bases, the J end lost 5 bases, and 17 bases lay between the germline ends.

This chain connects TRBV6-5 to TRBJ2-3, with D possibly being TRBD1 or TRBD2 (5 bases each). Deletions cut 2 bases from V and 2 bases from J, with 11 bases between. The CDR3 loop spans 15 amino acids. CDR1 is MNHEY, CDR2 SVGAGI, per germline. The chain's CDR3 is CASSYGQGVTDTQYF. CDR3 nucleotide sequence: TGTGCCAGCAGTTACGGCCAGGGAGTCACAGATACGCAGTATTTT.

The chain links TRBV10-3 to TRBJ1-5, with D possibly matching TRBD1 (5 bases). This CDR3 region has 14 residues. CDR1 is ENHRY and CDR2 is SYGVKD in the germline V gene. V gave up 4 bases and J gave up 3 bases, with 10 bases separating them. CDR3 in amino acids: CAISAGVDNQPQHF. DNA for the CDR3: TGTGCCATCAGTGCGGGGGTTGACAATCAGCCCCAGCATTTT.